These T cell receptor beta chains were read from a single sample in a study of T cell responses to AZD1222 COVID-19 vaccine. Repertoires were generated with immunoSEQ multiplex PCR, while TCRdb's copy carries only in-frame clones and drops some. The repertoire holds about 75,000 clones, with around 88% as singletons. Sample: peripheral blood, taken 28 days after the second dose of the MenACWY control vaccine. These receptors came from an adult who received the MenACWY meningococcal vaccine as a control. CDR3s include the opening cysteine and the closing phenylalanine or tryptophan. The D gene is left open where the match is weak. Some rows have no size entry. The others give once, few or many, or a class for an expanded clone.

d_gene	abundance	j_gene	v_gene	CDR3nt	CDR3aa
-	-	TRBJ1-2	TRBV19	TGTGCCAGTAGTATGGGGCCGCCTGAGGGGTATGGCTACACCTTC	CASSMGPPEGYGYTF
-	-	TRBJ2-1	TRBV7-9	TGTGCCATCCCCTCGGCAGGGCCAAATGAGCAGTTCTTC	CAIPSAGPNEQFF
TRBD2	few	TRBJ2-5	TRBV29-1	TGCAGCGTGGGGGGACTAGTGGAGACCCAGTACTTC	CSVGGLVETQYF
TRBD2	few	TRBJ2-3	TRBV11-3	TGTGCCAGCAGCTTATTTAGCGGGGGTCGCACAGATACGCAGTATTTT	CASSLFSGGRTDTQYF
-	-	TRBJ1-5	TRBV27	TGTGCCAGCAGTTCGTCAATCCGGAATCAGCCCCAGCATTTT	CASSSSIRNQPQHF
-	-	TRBJ1-4	TRBV7-9	TGTGCCAGCAGCTCGCCGGCAGGAGAGAATGAAAAACTGTTTTTT	CASSSPAGENEKLFF
-	few	TRBJ1-4	TRBV5-1	TGCGCCAGCAGCTTGGGTGGAGGATCAACTAATGAAAAACTGTTTTTT	CASSLGGGSTNEKLFF
-	-	TRBJ2-3	TRBV5-6	TGTGCCAGCAGCCACGACAGAGAGGATACGCAGTATTTT	CASSHDREDTQYF
TRBD1	few	TRBJ1-2	TRBV7-9	TGTGCCAGCAGCTTAGGCCAGGGGGAGTGGTATGGCTACACCTTC	CASSLGQGEWYGYTF
-	once	TRBJ2-2	TRBV12-5	TGTGCTAGTGGTTTGGCGGCCCCGGGGGCCATGGGTTGGGTGGGAGCCGGGGAGCTGTTTTTT	CASGLAAPGAMGWVGAGELFF
-	-	TRBJ2-3	TRBV20-1	TGCAGTGCTGAGACAGCGGATACGCAGTATTTT	CSAETADTQYF
-	-	TRBJ1-5	TRBV12-3/TRBV12-4	TGTGCCAGCAGTTTGTCAAGGAATCAGCCCCAGCATTTT	CASSLSRNQPQHF
TRBD1	-	TRBJ1-4	TRBV5-5	TGTGCCAGCAGCTTGACAGGGGGTGAAAAACTGTTTTTT	CASSLTGGEKLFF
-	-	TRBJ1-2	TRBV4-2	TGTGCCAGCAGCCAATCCTTCAGTGGCTACACCTTC	CASSQSFSGYTF